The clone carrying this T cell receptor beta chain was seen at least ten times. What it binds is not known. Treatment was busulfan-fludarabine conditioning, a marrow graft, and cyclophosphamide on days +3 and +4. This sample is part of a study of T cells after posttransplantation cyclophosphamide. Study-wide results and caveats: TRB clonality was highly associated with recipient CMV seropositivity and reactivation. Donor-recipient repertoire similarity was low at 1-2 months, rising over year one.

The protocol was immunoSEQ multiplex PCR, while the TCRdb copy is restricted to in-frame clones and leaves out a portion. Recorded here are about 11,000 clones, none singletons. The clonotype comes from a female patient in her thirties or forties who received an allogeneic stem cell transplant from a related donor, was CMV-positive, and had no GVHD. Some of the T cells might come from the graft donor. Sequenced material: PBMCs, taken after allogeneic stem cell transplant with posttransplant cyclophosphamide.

CDR3 in amino acids: CASSSGLAGGPLYNEQFF. For the CDR3, the DNA is TGTGCCAGCAGTTCGGGACTAGCGGGGGGGCCGCTCTACAATGAGCAGTTCTTC. This chain joins TRBV5-5 and TRBJ2-1, with 16 bases matching TRBD2. This CDR3 is 18 amino acids long. Germline V CDR1 and CDR2: SGHKS, YYEKEE (reference sequence). The ends lost 5 bases at V and 3 bases at J; junction bases unmatched: 8. Supplemented by reference TRBV5-5 and TRBJ2-1, the full variable domain reads DAGVTQSPTHLIKTRGQQVTLRCSPISGHKSVSWYQQVLGQGPQFIFQYYEKEERGRGNFPDRFSARQFPNYSSELNVNALLLGDSALYLCASSSGLAGGPLYNEQFFGPGTRLTVL.